One and the same sample provided the 27 T cell receptor beta chains below, sequenced in a study of T cells in Graves' hyperthyroidism and ophthalmopathy. RNA transcripts served as the template for amplifying TCR beta CDR3 regions. TCR CDR3 regions were first amplified by RT-PCR with HTBI primers. A single record per CDR3 protein comes from TCRdb applying MiXCR to the multiplex PCR reads. The repertoire holds nearly 250,000 distinct CDR3 sequences, with roughly 17% as singletons. Sequences were obtained from blood. The source of these receptors is a woman aged 18 to 35 with Graves' ophthalmopathy.

This clonotype was seen at least ten times. V and J are TRBV5-1 and TRBJ2-1; 7 bases line up with TRBD1. V shed 5 bases and J 4 bases; nucleotides not matched to a gene: 9. This CDR3 spans 15 amino acids. CDR1 and CDR2 (germline): SGHRS, YFSETQ. For the CDR3, the DNA is TGCGCCAGCAGTCCAACAGGGGACCCTTACAATGAGCAGTTCTTC. Amino acids: CASSPTGDPYNEQFF.

This clonotype occurred many times. The gene calls are TRBV28 and TRBJ2-1; D is uncertain. V lost 5 bases, J lost 12 bases, and 11 bases lay in between. This CDR3 contains 11 residues. CDR1 MDHEN and CDR2 SYDVKM come from the germline V gene. The CDR3 region is CASSARTRQFF. The CDR3 coding sequence is TGTGCCAGCAGTGCTAGGACGAGGCAGTTCTTC.

This clonotype was seen at least ten times. V usage is TRBV18 and J usage is TRBJ1-1; TRBD1 is a possible D gene (5 bases). The V gene's germline CDR1 is KGHSH and CDR2 LQKENI. The CDR3 consists of 11 residues. The V end lost 6 bases, the J end lost 6 bases, and 8 bases lay between the germline ends. The CDR3 DNA reads TGTGCCAGCTCGACGGGACCTGAAGCTTTCTTT. Translating it yields CASSTGPEAFF.

This clonotype occurred many times. The chain recombines TRBV29-1 with TRBJ1-1; D remains unclear. This CDR3 spans 12 amino acids. V lost 7 bases to trimming and J lost 2 bases, with 11 bases between them. Germline CDR1 and CDR2: SQVTM and ANQGSEA. Here the CDR3 reads CSGGPGNTEAFF. The CDR3 bases are TGCAGCGGAGGTCCCGGAAACACTGAAGCTTTCTTT.

The V and J genes are TRBV20-1 and TRBJ2-7; a weak D match, TRBD1 (6 bases). Germline CDR1 DFQATT, CDR2 SNEGSKA (reference sequence). The V gene lost 3 bases and the J gene lost 1 base, with 13 bases spanning the gap. This CDR3 has 14 amino acids. CDR3 protein: CSASYRAGSYEQYF. The CDR3 nucleotides are TGCAGTGCTAGCTACAGGGCAGGGTCCTACGAGCAGTACTTC.

This clonotype appeared many times. The genes are TRBV20-1 and TRBJ1-3; 8 positions agree with TRBD1. This CDR3 comprises 12 residues. CDR1 and CDR2 from the germline V gene are DFQATT and SNEGSKA (reference sequence). The CDR3 sequence: CSATGAEYTIYF. The DNA for the CDR3 is TGCAGCGCGACAGGGGCTGAGTACACCATATATTTT.

This clonotype was recorded at least ten times. The chain employs TRBV7-8 and TRBJ2-3, with no clear D. Trimming removed 3 bases at V and 0 bases at J, with 10 bases between. The germline CDR1 and CDR2 sequences are SGHVS and FQNEAQ. This CDR3 has 15 residues. The CDR3 spells CASSLKGSSTDTQYF. CDR3 nucleotide sequence: TGTGCCAGCAGCTTGAAAGGATCTAGCACAGATACGCAGTATTTT.

This clonotype was found a few times. The V and J genes are TRBV19 and TRBJ1-5, with TRBD1 matching over 7 bases. The CDR3 is 15 amino acids. Germline CDR1 and CDR2: LNHDA and SQIVND (reference sequence). V lost 5 bases to trimming and J lost 7 bases; unmatched junction nucleotides: 11. The CDR3 DNA reads as TGTGCCAGTAGTCTGACAGGGAGTCGAGGGCAGCCCCAGCATTTT. This encodes CASSLTGSRGQPQHF.

This clonotype was recorded a few times. The CDR3 DNA sequence: TGTGCCAGCAGCTACCTTGGGACAGTCAAGGAAAACATTCAGTACTTC. It yields the protein CASSYLGTVKENIQYF. The rearrangement links TRBV6-5 to TRBJ2-4, with TRBD1 identical over 7 bases. Germline lookup yields CDR1 MNHEY and CDR2 SVGAGI. V was clipped by 6 bases and J by 5 bases; unmatched bases: 13. The CDR3 contains 16 residues.

Ten or more counts support this clonotype. The rearrangement joins TRBV7-9 to TRBJ2-2; the D call may be TRBD1 or TRBD2 (5 bases each). In germline, CDR1 is SEHNR, CDR2 FQNEAQ (reference sequence). Trimming shortened V by 2 bases and J by 2 bases, and 12 bases separated the two germline ends. The CDR3 runs 16 residues. The CDR3 DNA reads TGTGCCAGCAGCTTAAACCAGGGAGTTAACACCGGGGAGCTGTTTTTT. Translation: CASSLNQGVNTGELFF.

The rearrangement uses TRBV3-1 and TRBJ2-7, with no clear D. Per the germline V gene, CDR1 is LGHDT and CDR2 is YNNKEL (reference sequence). V shed 1 base and J shed 3 bases, with 13 bases lying between them. The CDR3 totals 15 residues. The CDR3 loop is CASSQGRGRHYEQYF. The CDR3 DNA reads as TGTGCCAGCAGCCAAGGCCGTGGCAGACACTACGAGCAGTACTTC.

This clonotype has a count of ten or more. The rearrangement links TRBV6-1 to TRBJ2-7; TRBD1 or TRBD2 may be the D gene (5 bases each). Germline loops: CDR1 MNHNS, CDR2 SASEGT. Between the trimmed V and J ends, which lost 7 bases and 2 bases, there was a span of 18 bases. This CDR3 has 15 amino acids. The CDR3 nucleotides read TGTGCCAGCATCAAGGGGAGAGACAGCGCCTACGAGCAGTACTTC. It yields the protein CASIKGRDSAYEQYF.

This clonotype occurred many times. V usage is TRBV7-3 and J usage is TRBJ2-7; 8 bases agree with TRBD2. Germline loops: CDR1 SGHTA, CDR2 FQGTGA. This CDR3 comprises 15 residues. Trimming removed 0 bases from V and 2 bases from J; junction bases left unmatched: 3. The CDR3 here is CASSLTGSGAYEQYF. The CDR3 bases are TGTGCCAGCAGCTTAACGGGTAGCGGGGCCTACGAGCAGTACTTC.

The chain joins TRBV6-2 or TRBV6-3 to TRBJ2-2, with D hard to call. CDR1 MNHEY and CDR2 SVGEGT come from the germline V gene. The length of the CDR3 is 15 residues. Between the trimmed V and J ends, which lost 7 bases and 6 bases, there was a span of 18 bases. The CDR3 DNA reads TGTGCCAGCACAATCCTCCGGAGCGAAGCCGGGGAGCTGTTTTTT. This sequence encodes CASTILRSEAGELFF.

This clonotype was seen many times. This chain connects TRBV12-3 or TRBV12-4 to TRBJ2-1, with TRBD1 matching over 7 bases. This CDR3 comprises 13 residues. The J segment lost 8 bases and the V segment lost 6 bases, leaving 7 bases of the junction unmatched. The CDR3 DNA reads TGTGCCAGCAGCCGGGACAGTTCCCATGAGCAGTTCTTC. The encoded protein is CASSRDSSHEQFF.

This clonotype was seen at least ten times. V and J are TRBV2 and TRBJ2-3, with 8 bases lining up with TRBD2. V shed 5 bases and J 14 bases; nucleotides not matched to a gene: 6. Looked up from germline, CDR1 is SNHLY and CDR2 is FYNNEI. The CDR3 consists of 11 residues. CDR3 protein: CASSSTSVLYF. In DNA form, the CDR3 reads TGTGCCAGCAGTTCGACTAGCGTGTTGTATTTT.

This clonotype was detected many times. The chain carries TRBV6-5 and TRBJ2-7; 8 bases line up with TRBD2. Looked up from germline, CDR1 is MNHEY and CDR2 is SVGAGI. Trimming cost V 0 bases and J 3 bases; bases outside gene matches: 4. The CDR3 sequence is 15 residues long. Written as DNA, the CDR3 is TGTGCCAGCAGTTACTCGGCGGGAGGACTCTACGAGCAGTACTTC. Translated: CASSYSAGGLYEQYF.

The sample holds many counts of this clonotype. The chain combines TRBV12-3 or TRBV12-4 with TRBJ2-2; a weak D match, TRBD1 (6 bases). Trimming took off 2 bases at V and 1 base at J, with 17 bases between the two ends. CDR3 size: 18 residues. The CDR3 loop reads CASSLFAPGHENTGELFF. The CDR3 nucleotides are TGTGCCAGCAGTTTATTTGCCCCGGGACATGAGAACACCGGGGAGCTGTTTTTT.

This clonotype occurred many times. The CDR3 nucleotides read TGCGCCAGCAGCGATGGGACAGGGGTTAACTATGGCTACACCTTC. It is translated as CASSDGTGVNYGYTF. This rearrangement joins TRBV5-1 to TRBJ1-2; 10 bases match TRBD1. The CDR3 extends over 15 amino acids. In germline, CDR1 is SGHRS, CDR2 YFSETQ. V trimming: 4 bases; J trimming: 1 base; junction bases outside the gene matches: 4.

Many counts were recorded for this clonotype. The CDR3 here is CAISQGSSPFYRGYTF. As DNA, the CDR3 is TGTGCCATCTCACAGGGGTCTAGCCCCTTCTATCGGGGCTACACCTTC. The rearrangement uses TRBV6-1 and TRBJ1-2; TRBD1 matches 7 bases. The V gene's germline CDR1 is MNHNS and CDR2 SASEGT. J was trimmed by 8 bases and V by 10 bases; bases with no gene match: 22. The length of the CDR3 is 16 residues.

This clonotype was counted at least ten times. The CDR3 sequence is CASSLRSRGFADTQYF. CDR3 bases: TGTGCCAGCAGTTTACGGAGTCGGGGTTTTGCAGATACGCAGTATTTT. The chain uses TRBV27 and TRBJ2-3; a possible D gene is TRBD2 (5 bases). V lost 2 bases, J lost 4 bases, and 16 bases lay in between. The CDR3 spans 16 residues. CDR1 and CDR2 from the germline V gene are MNHEY and SMNVEV (reference sequence).

This clonotype was observed at least ten times. Germline and junction disagree at one end, which may indicate a read error. The rearrangement uses TRBV6-1 and TRBJ1-2; D not resolved. This CDR3 has 16 residues. Looked up from germline, CDR1 is MNHNS and CDR2 is SASEGT. DNA of the CDR3: TGTGCCAGCAGCGAAGGGCCTCACCGAGCTAACTATGGCTACACCTTC. This codes for CASSEGPHRANYGYTF.

This clonotype was counted ten times or more. The chain joins TRBV7-8 to TRBJ1-2; no reliable D call. Germline assignment: CDR1 SGHVS and CDR2 FQNEAQ. CDR3 length: 13 amino acids. Trimming took 5 bases from V and 6 from J, leaving 13 bases between them. The CDR3 bases are TGTGCCAGCAGCCCCGGCCACCGAAATGGCTACACCTTC. Amino acids: CASSPGHRNGYTF.

This clonotype was counted many times. This chain connects TRBV6-1 to TRBJ2-1; D is unresolved. CDR1 is MNHNS and CDR2 is SASEGT in the germline V gene. The V and J ends lost 5 bases and 8 bases respectively, with 16 bases between them. The CDR3 sequence is 14 residues long. This CDR3 reads CASSIAVRQHEQFF. The CDR3 DNA reads as TGTGCCAGCAGTATTGCGGTGAGGCAGCATGAGCAGTTCTTC.

The chain joins TRBV28 to TRBJ1-2, with TRBD1 as a possible D gene (5 bases). This CDR3 contains 14 residues. V was shortened by 8 bases and J by 3 bases, with 16 bases between the two germline ends. Germline CDR1 MDHEN, CDR2 SYDVKM. CDR3 DNA: TGTGCCAGCCAACCGGGACGGGCTTACTATGGCTACACCTTC. Its protein is CASQPGRAYYGYTF.

This clonotype was found many times. The chain links TRBV7-8 to TRBJ1-4, with D unclear. The CDR3 consists of 18 residues. Germline CDR1 and CDR2: SGHVS and FQNEAQ. V was cut by 0 bases and J by 0 bases, with 14 bases left in between. CDR3 bases: TGTGCCAGCAGCTTAGCGCGGACGAGACACGCAACTAATGAAAAACTGTTTTTT. This encodes CASSLARTRHATNEKLFF. The variable domain in full, completed from reference TRBV7-8 and TRBJ1-4, reads GAGVSQSPRYKVAKRGQDVALRCDPISGHVSLFWYQQALGQGPEFLTYFQNEAQLDKSGLPSDRFFAERPEGSVSTLKIQRTQQEDSAVYLCASSLARTRHATNEKLFFGSGTQLSVL.

This chain links TRBV3-1 with TRBJ1-2; D call uncertain. The germline V and J ends were trimmed by 0 bases and 7 bases, with 15 bases remaining between them. The CDR3 is 15 residues long. Germline V lookup: CDR1 LGHDT, CDR2 YNNKEL (reference sequence). CDR3: CASSQEGGSRSGYTF. CDR3 coding DNA: TGTGCCAGCAGCCAAGAGGGCGGCTCTAGAAGTGGCTACACCTTC.